The 18 T cell receptor beta chains below all came from one sample that was sequenced in a study of metastatic and nonmetastatic thyroid tumors. Each patient came to thyroid surgery without any prior treatment (of any kind). MiXCR re-clonotyped the PCR reads for TCRdb. The table has about 13,000 clones, around 25% seen once. The material sequenced was adjacent normal tissue. These receptors originate from a female donor with papillary thyroid cancer or a benign thyroid nodule (not recorded which). Some clones in this sample may be carry-over from other donors' samples.

This clone was detected a few times. The V gene is TRBV12-3 or TRBV12-4, the J gene TRBJ2-5, with 9 bases fitting TRBD2. With the DNA end fitting TRBJ2-1 better, the J assignment may be wrong. This CDR3 spans 16 amino acids. The CDR3 nucleotides are TGTGCCAGCTTTTCGGCAGCGGGAGGAGACGTTTATGAGCAGTTCTTC. Its translation is CASFSAAGGDVYEQFF.

This clone is deemed medium-sized (0.01 to 0.1%). This chain connects TRBV30 to TRBJ2-6; D is unclear. Per the germline V gene, CDR1 is GTSNPN and CDR2 is SVGIG (reference sequence). V gave up 1 base and J gave up 5 bases, with 0 bases separating them. This CDR3 contains 11 residues. The CDR3, as DNA: TGTGCCTGGAGTGGGGCCAACGTCCTGACTTTC. This gives the protein CAWSGANVLTF.

In this sample, this clone turned up many times. The chain links TRBV5-1 to TRBJ2-5, with a weak D call TRBD2 (7 bases). This CDR3 is built from 15 residues. V gave up 2 bases and J gave up 0 bases, with 11 bases separating them. The germline gives CDR1 SGHRS, CDR2 YFSETQ. CDR3 sequence reads: CASSFQGTNQETQYF. CDR3 sequence (DNA): TGCGCCAGCAGCTTCCAGGGGACTAACCAAGAGACCCAGTACTTC.

Worth noting for this clone: Distinct nucleotide sequences in the sample also encode this CDR3. This chain connects TRBV2 to TRBJ2-5, with TRBD1 matching over 7 bases. V shed 4 bases, J shed 2 bases, and the junction held 19 bases outside the gene matches. Germline loops: CDR1 SNHLY, CDR2 FYNNEI. This CDR3 has 19 residues. CDR3: CASSGAGVGTELGQETQYF. The CDR3 region has the DNA TGTGCCAGCAGTGGTGCCGGAGTTGGGACAGAATTGGGACAAGAGACCCAGTACTTC.

The V and J genes are TRBV12-3 or TRBV12-4 and TRBJ2-1; 9 nucleotides agree with TRBD2. This CDR3 region has 14 residues. The V and J ends lost 7 bases and 8 bases, in that order; junction bases with no gene match: 9. The CDR3 DNA is TGTGCCAGCACGACGCGGGAGGGCCGGTATGAGCAGTTCTTC. It yields the protein CASTTREGRYEQFF.

The chain joins TRBV18 to TRBJ1-1; no reliable D call. Trimming took 4 bases from V and 4 from J, leaving 10 bases between them. Germline-derived CDR1 and CDR2 are KGHSH and LQKENI. The length of the CDR3 is 13 residues. CDR3 sequence (DNA): TGTGCCAGCTCACGTACATCGAGCACTGAAGCTTTCTTT. The encoded protein is CASSRTSSTEAFF.

Only a few counts were recorded for this clone. The chain links TRBV2 to TRBJ1-2; D gene unclear. The V gene lost 3 bases and the J gene lost 6 bases, with 11 bases spanning the gap. The CDR3 is 13 residues long. Germline V CDR1 and CDR2: SNHLY, FYNNEI. The CDR3 coding sequence is TGTGCCAGCAGTGACGAGGAGGACCATGGCTACACCTTC. This translates into CASSDEEDHGYTF.

This clone occurred a few times. The rearrangement links TRBV28 to TRBJ1-6; 7 positions agree with TRBD1. The germline V gene has CDR1 MDHEN and CDR2 SYDVKM. This CDR3 region has 14 residues. The trim removed 6 bases at V and 9 bases at J, leaving 8 bases unmatched. In nucleotides, the CDR3 is TGTGCCAGCAGAACAGGGGAGGGTCGTTCACCCCTCCACTTT. Its protein product is CASRTGEGRSPLHF.

The table lists this clone with a few counts. V gene TRBV12-3 or TRBV12-4 combines with J gene TRBJ1-3, with a weak D call TRBD1 (5 bases). CDR3 length equals 11 residues. With 4 bases removed from V and 8 bases from J, the gap between germline ends came to 6 bases. The CDR3 coding sequence is TGTGCCAGCAGTTCCAGGGACACCATATATTTT. As protein: CASSSRDTIYF.

By share, this clone ranks as medium-sized. This chain connects TRBV5-1 to TRBJ2-7, with D uncertain. In germline, CDR1 is SGHRS, CDR2 YFSETQ. Trimming removed 0 bases from V and 5 bases from J, with 9 bases in between. CDR3 length: 13 residues. The CDR3 is CASSLERLDEQYF. CDR3 nucleotide sequence: TGCGCCAGCAGCTTGGAACGGTTGGACGAGCAGTACTTC.

This clone was seen repeatedly, ten times or more. The sample has other DNA sequences that encode this CDR3 too. Here the CDR3 DNA reads TGTGCCAGCAGGCACGACAAGGGAGCTGGAAACACCATATATTTT. It encodes CASRHDKGAGNTIYF. V usage is TRBV6-1 and J usage is TRBJ1-3; no clear D. This CDR3 spans 15 amino acids. The V end lost 6 bases, the J end lost 2 bases, and 14 bases lay between the germline ends. Germline CDR1 and CDR2: MNHNS and SASEGT.

This clone was seen more than once but under ten times. The CDR3 region is CASSRGGPATNEKLFF. The CDR3 region has the DNA TGTGCCAGCTCACGGGGGGGCCCGGCAACTAATGAAAAACTGTTTTTT. The J gene is TRBJ1-4, the V gene TRBV18; D is perhaps TRBD1 (6 bases). The CDR3 is 16 residues long. V was trimmed by 4 bases and J by 0 bases, leaving 12 bases between them. The V gene's germline CDR1 is KGHSH and CDR2 LQKENI.

Relative to its sample, this clone is medium-sized (0.01 to 0.1%). The chain recombines TRBV5-1 with TRBJ1-1; D is perhaps TRBD1 (5 bases). Germline V gene data show CDR1 as SGHRS and CDR2 as YFSETQ. The CDR3 covers 13 residues. V was pared by 1 base and J by 5 bases, with 9 bases between. CDR3 sequence reads: CASSLLWGTEAFF. CDR3 in DNA: TGCGCCAGCAGCTTGTTATGGGGGACTGAAGCTTTCTTT.

The rearrangement joins TRBV2 to TRBJ2-7, with 8 bases fitting TRBD1. Germline V lookup: CDR1 SNHLY, CDR2 FYNNEI. This CDR3 comprises 15 residues. Losses at the gene ends were 4 bases for V and 4 bases for J; bases not matched to a gene: 9. CDR3 sequence (DNA): TGTGCCAGCAGTGGGCTGGGACAGGACGTTTACGAGCAGTACTTC. Amino acid sequence: CASSGLGQDVYEQYF.

This clone occurred a few times. The V and J genes are TRBV6-1 and TRBJ1-2; no definite D call. Trimming removed 4 bases from V and 5 bases from J, with 8 bases in between. Germline lookup yields CDR1 MNHNS and CDR2 SASEGT. The CDR3 has 12 residues. CDR3 in amino acids: CASSGRPYGYTF. For the CDR3, the DNA is TGTGCCAGCAGTGGACGGCCATATGGCTACACCTTC.

This clone was observed a single time. The CDR3 bases are TGTGCCAGCAGCGCATGGGGTCTTCCAGGGGCCTATGGCTACACCTTC. This encodes CASSAWGLPGAYGYTF. V gene TRBV9 combines with J gene TRBJ1-2, with D maybe TRBD1 (6 bases). Between the trimmed V and J ends, which lost 3 bases and 4 bases, there was a span of 19 bases. Germline V gene lookup returns CDR1 SGDLS and CDR2 YYNGEE. This CDR3 is built from 16 residues.

This chain's CDR3 is CARGENQGDINYEQYF. Written as DNA, the CDR3 is TGTGCCAGGGGGGAAAACCAAGGGGATATCAACTACGAGCAGTACTTC. The chain employs TRBV27 and TRBJ2-7, with D perhaps matching TRBD1 or TRBD2 (5 bases each). Germline V gene lookup returns CDR1 MNHEY and CDR2 SMNVEV (reference sequence). This CDR3 is built from 16 residues. Deletions cut 9 bases from V and 3 bases from J, with 24 bases between.

In this sample, this clone turned up a few times. The chain employs TRBV7-3 and TRBJ2-1, with TRBD2 matching over 10 bases. V gave up 2 bases and J gave up 7 bases; unmatched junction bases: 5. In germline, CDR1 is SGHTA, CDR2 FQGTGA. The CDR3 is 15 amino acids. CDR3 in amino acids: CASSLLAGDGNEQFF. The CDR3 nucleotides are TGTGCCAGCAGCTTACTAGCGGGAGATGGAAATGAGCAGTTCTTC.